This T cell receptor beta chain derives from a study of beta chain features in type 1 diabetes. Study outcomes and limitations: A closer apparent resemblance between naive, central memory and Treg TCRB repertoires was seen in patients than in healthy donors. Moderate yet significant TCRB CDR3 shortening was seen in Type 1 diabetes patients in all four CD4+ subsets.

Since all of the isolated RNA was reverse transcribed, expressed TCRB transcripts were what got sequenced. Sequenced by immunoSEQ multiplex PCR; TCRdb stores in-frame clones only, minus some. Altogether about 930,000 clones are present, 17% being singletons, with the ten largest covering 0.02% to 0.025%. Sorting that relied on CD45RO/CCR7/CD25/CD127/CD95/CD27 yielded CD4+ naive, central memory, regulatory and stem cell-like memory cells. The CDR3 has 16 amino acids. The germline V and J ends were trimmed by 2 bases and 1 base, with 15 bases remaining between them. Germline lookup yields CDR1 MNHEY and CDR2 SMNVEV (reference sequence). In regard to this clone: Antigen specificity is unknown.

V gene TRBV27 combines with J gene TRBJ2-7; D is unresolved. The TCR comes from a woman under 30 in good health. Source material: naive CD4+ T cells from blood. The CDR3 sequence: CASSLAPETISYEQYF. For the CDR3, the DNA is TGTGCCAGCAGTTTAGCGCCGGAGACAATATCCTACGAGCAGTACTTC.